The clone carrying this TCR beta chain was recorded many times. What it binds is not known. This specimen comes from a study of regulatory T cells in long-lasting Graves disease. To make TCR beta libraries, researchers used iRepertoire HTBI primers and Arm-PCR of CDR3 regions. TCRdb re-derived calls from the multiplex PCR reads in MiXCR, one entry per CDR3 protein. The sample contains roughly 500,000 distinct CDR3 sequences, 13% of which appear only once. Per the germline V gene, CDR1 is SQVTM and CDR2 is ANQGSEA. The CDR3 is 12 residues long. Between the trimmed V and J ends, which lost 3 bases and 7 bases, there was a span of 12 bases. Study results and caveats: It was in persistent disease that TRBV28, TRBJ1-2 and TRBJ2-5 were favored.

Specified time point: newly diagnosed GD, antithyroid drugs for less than 3 months. There was RNA extracted from PBMCs, and the TCR library was made from it. This sample was also put to use in a study of T cells in Graves' hyperthyroidism and ophthalmopathy. That investigation notes: Clinical symptoms, serum thyroxine and TRAb, thyroid ultrasound and orbital computed tomography were used for the diagnoses. A first-round RT-PCR of the TCR CDR3 used the HTBI primer set. Before onset, ophthalmopathy was predicted by the model a median roughly 6.8 months earlier.

The genes are TRBV29-1 and TRBJ1-1; D remains ambiguous. The sequence came from a man aged 25 to 45 with Graves disease. The sequenced sample was peripheral blood mononuclear cells (PBMCs), obtained at new diagnosis, from a patient treated with antithyroid drugs. The CDR3 is CSVDRQSYEAFF. The CDR3 DNA reads as TGCAGCGTTGACAGACAATCATATGAAGCTTTCTTT.